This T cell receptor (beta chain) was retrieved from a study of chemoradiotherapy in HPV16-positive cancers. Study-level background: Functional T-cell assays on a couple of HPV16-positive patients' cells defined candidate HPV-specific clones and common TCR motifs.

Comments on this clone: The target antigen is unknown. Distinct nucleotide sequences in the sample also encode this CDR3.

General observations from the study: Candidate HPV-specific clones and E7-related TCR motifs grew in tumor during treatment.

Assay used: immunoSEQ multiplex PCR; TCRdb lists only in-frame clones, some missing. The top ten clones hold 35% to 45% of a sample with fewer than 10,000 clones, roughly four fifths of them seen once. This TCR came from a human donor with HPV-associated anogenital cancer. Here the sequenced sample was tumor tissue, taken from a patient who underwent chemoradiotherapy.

The chain's CDR3 is CASSFSTPGEKLFF. DNA of the CDR3: TGTGCCAGCAGTTTTTCGACACCAGGGGAAAAACTGTTTTTT. The chain combines TRBV7-9 with TRBJ1-4; maybe TRBD1 (5 bases). Germline V gene data show CDR1 as SEHNR and CDR2 as FQNEAQ (reference sequence). The CDR3 covers 14 residues. The ends were cut back, 6 bases at V and 8 bases at J, with 16 bases in the middle.